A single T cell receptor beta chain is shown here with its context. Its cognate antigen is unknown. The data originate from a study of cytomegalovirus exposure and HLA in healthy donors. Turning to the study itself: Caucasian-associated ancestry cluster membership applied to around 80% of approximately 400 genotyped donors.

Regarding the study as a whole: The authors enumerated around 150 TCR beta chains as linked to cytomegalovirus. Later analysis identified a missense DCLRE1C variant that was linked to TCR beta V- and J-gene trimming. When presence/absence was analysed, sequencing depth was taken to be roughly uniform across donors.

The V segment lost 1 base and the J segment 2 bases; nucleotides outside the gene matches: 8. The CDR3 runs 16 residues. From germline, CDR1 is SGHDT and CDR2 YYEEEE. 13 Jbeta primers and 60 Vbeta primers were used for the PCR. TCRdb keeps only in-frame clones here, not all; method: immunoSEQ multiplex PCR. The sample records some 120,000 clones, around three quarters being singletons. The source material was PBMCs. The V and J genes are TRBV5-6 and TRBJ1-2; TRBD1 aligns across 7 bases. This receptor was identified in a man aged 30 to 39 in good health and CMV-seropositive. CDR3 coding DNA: TGTGCCAGCAGCTTGACACCACAGGGGCTAAACTATGGCTACACCTTC. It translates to CASSLTPQGLNYGYTF.